This T cell receptor (beta chain) was captured by sequencing in a study of human T cells and chemical hapten exposure. MiXCR was run by TCRdb on the RACE reads, yielding one entry per CDR3 protein. Of about 300,000 distinct CDR3 sequences listed, 5.5% are singletons. This clonotype was seen a few times. The CDR3 loop spans 13 amino acids. Looked up from germline, CDR1 is ENHRY and CDR2 is SYGVKD. V gave up 8 bases and J gave up 2 bases; unmatched junction bases: 5. Regarding time point: pre-sensitization, week 0. This sample's treatment: therapeutic diphenylcyclopropenone sensitization with weekly scalp DPC.

This clonotype was obtained from a woman aged 18-29 years with alopecia areata. Some clones in this sample may be carry-over from other donors' samples. The J gene is TRBJ2-7, the V gene TRBV10-3, with 8 bases matching TRBD1. Material: whole blood, obtained in connection with sensitization to the hapten diphenylcyclopropenone (DPC). The CDR3 DNA is TGTGCCATCTCCGGGGACAGGACCTACGAGCAGTACTTC. Amino acid sequence: CAISGDRTYEQYF.